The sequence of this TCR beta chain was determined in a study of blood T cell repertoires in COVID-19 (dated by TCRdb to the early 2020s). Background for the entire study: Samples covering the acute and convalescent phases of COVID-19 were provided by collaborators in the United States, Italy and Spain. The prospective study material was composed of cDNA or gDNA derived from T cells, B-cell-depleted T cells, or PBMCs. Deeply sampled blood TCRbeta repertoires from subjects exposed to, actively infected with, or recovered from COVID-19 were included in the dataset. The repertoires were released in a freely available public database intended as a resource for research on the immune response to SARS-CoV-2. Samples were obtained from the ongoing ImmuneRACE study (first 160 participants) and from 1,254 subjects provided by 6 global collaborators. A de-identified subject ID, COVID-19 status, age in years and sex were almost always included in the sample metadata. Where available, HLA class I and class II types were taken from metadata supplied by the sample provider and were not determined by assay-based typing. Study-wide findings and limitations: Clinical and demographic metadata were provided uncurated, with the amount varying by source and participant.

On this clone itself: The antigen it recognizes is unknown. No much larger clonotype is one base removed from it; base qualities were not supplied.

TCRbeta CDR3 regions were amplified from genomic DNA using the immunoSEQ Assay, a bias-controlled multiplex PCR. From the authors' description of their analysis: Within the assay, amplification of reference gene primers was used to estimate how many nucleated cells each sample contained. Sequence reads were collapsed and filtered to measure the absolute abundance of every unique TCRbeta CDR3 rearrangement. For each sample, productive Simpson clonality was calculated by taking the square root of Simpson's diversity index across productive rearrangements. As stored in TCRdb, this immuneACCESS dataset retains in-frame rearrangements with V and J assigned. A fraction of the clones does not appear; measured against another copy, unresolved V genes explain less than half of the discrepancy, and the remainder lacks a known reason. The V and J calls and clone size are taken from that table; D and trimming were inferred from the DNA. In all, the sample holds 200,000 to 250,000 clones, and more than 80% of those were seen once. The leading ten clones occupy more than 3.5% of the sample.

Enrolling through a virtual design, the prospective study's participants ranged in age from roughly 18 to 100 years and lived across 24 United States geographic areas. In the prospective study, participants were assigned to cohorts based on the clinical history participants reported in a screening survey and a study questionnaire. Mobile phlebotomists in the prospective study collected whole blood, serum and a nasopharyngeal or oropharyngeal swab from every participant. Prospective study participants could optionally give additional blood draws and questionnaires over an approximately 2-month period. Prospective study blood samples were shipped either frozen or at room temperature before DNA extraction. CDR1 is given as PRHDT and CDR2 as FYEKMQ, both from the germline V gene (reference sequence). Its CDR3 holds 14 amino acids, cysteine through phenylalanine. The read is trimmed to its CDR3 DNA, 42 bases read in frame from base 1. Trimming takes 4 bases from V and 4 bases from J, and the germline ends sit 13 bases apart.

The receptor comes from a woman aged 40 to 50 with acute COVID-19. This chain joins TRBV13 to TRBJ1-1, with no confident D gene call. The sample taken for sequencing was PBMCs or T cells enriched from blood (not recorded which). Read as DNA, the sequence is TGTGCCAGCAGCTCCGAAGACCAGGCCACTGAAGCTTTCTTT. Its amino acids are CASSSEDQATEAFF.